The sequence of this T cell receptor beta chain was determined in a study of CD8+CD57+ T cells in acquired aplastic anemia. For the study at large: Mean DNA quantity obtained from sorted CD4+ and CD8+ cells was 3 to 4 ug.

CDR3 and TCR beta VDJ profiling relied on a genomic DNA template. Using its own MiXCR run on the reads, TCRdb lists one record per CDR3 protein. The sample shows roughly 130,000 distinct CDR3 sequences, roughly 50% of them seen only once. The CDR3 runs 15 residues. Trimming cost V 3 bases and J 6 bases; bases outside gene matches: 9. Germline assignment: CDR1 DFQATT and CDR2 SNEGSKA (reference sequence). Sample: sorted CD4+, CD8+, or CD8+CD57+ T cells (not recorded which) from PBMCs. This TCR derives from a human donor in good health, serving as a control. The chain joins TRBV20-1 to TRBJ1-1, with TRBD1 matching over 11 bases. The CDR3 loop reads CSASAGQGAFAEAFF. CDR3 bases: TGCAGTGCTAGCGCCGGACAGGGGGCTTTTGCTGAAGCTTTCTTT.